The present T cell receptor (beta chain) was sequenced within a study of vaccination and CD4 T cells after COVID-19. Study as a whole: Median time from COVID diagnosis to post-COVID sampling was over 80 days (35 to 161).

Cultured CD4+ T cell DNA was sequenced using the Oncomine TCR Beta short-read assay. Genomic DNA extraction was carried out from cultured CD4+ T cells. Via MiXCR, TCRdb re-called the PCR reads, giving one row per CDR3 protein. The data contain roughly 3,100 distinct CDR3 sequences, about 80% of them seen just once; the ten biggest clones take up roughly 22%. Treatment here: roughly 11-day PBMC culture with coronavirus spike peptide pools or control peptides (ViraFEST assay). Only one count was recorded for this clonotype. Its target is unknown. Germline loops: CDR1 LNHNV, CDR2 YYDKDF (reference sequence). Trimming cost V 4 bases and J 4 bases; bases outside gene matches: 6. The CDR3 is made up of 14 amino acids.

Sequences were obtained from CD4+ T cells from blood, cultured in vitro. This clonotype originated in a human donor who had recovered from COVID-19. The chain couples TRBV15 to TRBJ1-2, with 7 bases fitting TRBD1. This CDR3 is CATSTGGQFYGYTF. CDR3 sequence (DNA): TGTGCCACCAGCACAGGGGGACAGTTCTATGGCTACACCTTC.